This TCR beta chain was captured in a study of early T cells in non-severe SARS-CoV-2 infection (dated by TCRdb to about 2021). In the study overall: Bulk RNA from unsorted whole blood was used for TCR sequencing, so alpha and beta chains could not be paired. General conclusions and limits of the study: Matching against VDJdb was skewed toward anti-spike CD8 responses, likely underestimated virus-specific expansions, and missed private and CD4 specificities.

The CDR3 contains 14 residues, cysteine and phenylalanine counted. Only CDR3 DNA is held: 42 bases, read in frame from base 1. A distance of 17 bases separates the germline ends of V and J, which lose 6 bases and 8 bases respectively. CDR1 is given as MNHNS and CDR2 as SASEGT, both from the germline V gene. Set within a cohort of healthcare workers in London, UK, this nested case-control study involved weekly PCR testing of nasopharyngeal swabs along with blood sampling. Healthcare workers were recruited between 23 and 31 March 2020, during the week of the UK lockdown, and were followed weekly for up to roughly 15 weeks. This clonotype has only a few counts. Its antigen is still unknown. No base-level quality is on record; no much larger clone is a single base apart. The protocol used for the library was 5' RACE. Sequencing took place on a NextSeq 500. To correct for sequencing error and PCR bias, the TCR library protocol tagged individual cDNA molecules with unique molecular identifiers. Both TCR alpha and beta chains were sequenced, and tight co-correlation was observed between alpha and beta sequence abundances in each sample. For the original study's pipeline: Decombinator V4 was used to annotate the V gene, J gene and CDR3 of the TCR sequences. Expanded TCRs were defined as changing significantly between any two time points under a Poisson model with p below 0.0001. TCR abundances were normalised to the total number of TCRs sequenced in each sample and reported as counts per million. MAIT TCRs were defined by TRAV1-2 paired with TRAJ12, TRAJ20 or TRAJ33, and iNKT TCRs by TRAV10 paired with TRAJ18. VDJdb, accessed 1 November 2021, was searched for CMV, EBV and SARS-CoV-2 annotated TCRs, excluding TCRs annotated for multiple antigens. TCRdb handled the public reads itself, with Q25 trimming in fastp and clone calling in MiXCR, and kept productive beta chains. Each entry merges the rows of one CDR3 protein and shows their most common DNA and genes. The V and J calls were determined by TCRdb, not by the authors. Counted in this sample were over 95,000 distinct CDR3 sequences; 16% of them appeared once. The ten largest clones take up roughly 1.3% of the sample.

Sequencing used whole blood. This TCR came from an adult who was a healthcare worker with PCR-confirmed SARS-CoV-2 infection or an uninfected control (not recorded which). The chain links TRBV6-1 with TRBJ2-1; the D gene remains uncertain. This receptor carries the CDR3 CASSRRRGTDEQFF. The DNA sequence is TGTGCCAGCAGCCGCCGCCGTGGCACCGATGAGCAGTTCTTC.